A selection of T cell receptor beta chains follows, all from one sample in a study of T cell responses to AZD1222 COVID-19 vaccine. Sequencing used immunoSEQ multiplex PCR; TCRdb keeps in-frame clones, though not all of them. The data show about 120,000 clones, 85% to 95% seen once. The material was peripheral blood, obtained 28 days after the second AZD1222 dose. These receptors came from an adult who received the AZD1222 COVID-19 vaccine. Each CDR3 is given without its conserved first and last residue. The order of the fields is V gene, CDR3 protein.

V: TRBV6-5; CDR3: ASGSGPGNQPQH
V: TRBV15; CDR3: ATSRDTSDNEQF
V: TRBV6-5; CDR3: ASSPRTGGPSPLH
V: TRBV28; CDR3: ASSLSGIWNQPQH
V: TRBV11-3; CDR3: ASSLGHSNTEAF
V: TRBV6-2/TRBV6-3; CDR3: ASSEAGYEQY
V: TRBV3-1/TRBV3-2; CDR3: ASSQRVQVNEKLF
V: TRBV7-2; CDR3: ASSLVAGQPNYGYT
V: TRBV10-3; CDR3: AIRLAGGPTDTQY
V: TRBV3-1/TRBV3-2; CDR3: ASSQALVQHTETQY
V: TRBV12-5; CDR3: ASGPGFYSNQPQH
V: TRBV19; CDR3: ASGLPGTGISPQH
V: TRBV27; CDR3: ASGQGYTEAF
V: TRBV19; CDR3: ASSSTQGLSWGTEAF
V: TRBV12-3/TRBV12-4; CDR3: ASSLALEQF
V: TRBV7-9; CDR3: ASSSTGASYEQY
V: TRBV7-2; CDR3: ASSPGPSERRSYGYT
V: TRBV7-9; CDR3: ASSLVVGYNSPLH
V: TRBV27; CDR3: ASGRQGSNQPQH
V: TRBV7-2; CDR3: ASSVRLENEQY
V: TRBV5-1; CDR3: ASSLEAASGANVLT
V: TRBV7-2; CDR3: ASSWQGLGTEAF
V: TRBV3-1/TRBV3-2; CDR3: ASSRYKQGGFGGYT
V: TRBV9; CDR3: ASTSQGRAYGYT
V: TRBV5-1; CDR3: ASSPKTGGISTGELF
V: TRBV15; CDR3: ATSWGLSGTEETQY
V: TRBV9; CDR3: ASSAGDSMNTEAF
V: TRBV7-9; CDR3: ASSLGQGSGAQY
V: TRBV9; CDR3: ASSVGTAGGTQGVSYEQY